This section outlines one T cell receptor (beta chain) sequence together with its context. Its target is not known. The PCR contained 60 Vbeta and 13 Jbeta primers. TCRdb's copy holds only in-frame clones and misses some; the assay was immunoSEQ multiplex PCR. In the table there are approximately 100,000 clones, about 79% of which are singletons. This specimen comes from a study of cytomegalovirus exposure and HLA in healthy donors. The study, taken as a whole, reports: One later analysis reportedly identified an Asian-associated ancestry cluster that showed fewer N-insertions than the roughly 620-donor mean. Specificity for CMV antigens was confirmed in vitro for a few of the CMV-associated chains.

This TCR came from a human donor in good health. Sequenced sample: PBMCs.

The CDR3 coding sequence is TGTGCCAGCAGCTCCGACGGCGAGGCTGGAAACACCATATATTTT. Its translation is CASSSDGEAGNTIYF. The rearrangement uses TRBV11-3 and TRBJ1-3, with no clear D. Germline CDR1 reads SGHNT; CDR2 reads YENEEA. V lost 4 bases, J lost 2 bases, and 12 bases lay in between. The CDR3 is made up of 15 amino acids.